This T cell receptor beta chain was identified in a study of CD8+ T cells in alopecia areata. Study-level background: Treated patients took oral tofacitinib at 5 to 10 mg twice daily. Study results and limitations: Lesional scalp displayed greater clonality than normal scalp, most notably in alopecia totalis/universalis. For patients receiving tofacitinib, scalp clonality and expanded CD8+ clones among the top 100 significantly decreased.

Treatment noted: oral pan-JAK inhibitor, 5-10 mg twice daily. Lesional scalp punch biopsies and peripheral blood came from alopecia areata patients. Germline CDR1 is MNHNY and CDR2 is SVGAGI (reference sequence). Trimming took 5 bases from V and 7 from J, leaving 18 bases between them. The CDR3 length is 15 residues. Extracted RNA was reverse transcribed, and the resulting cDNA served as sequencing template. The method was immunoSEQ multiplex PCR; TCRdb's version includes in-frame clones alone and lacks a portion of them. The table lists more than 200,000 clones, under 70% of them singletons. Regarding this clone: What it recognizes is unknown.

The V gene is TRBV6-6, the J gene TRBJ2-4; D is perhaps TRBD2 (5 bases). The TCR originated in a human donor with alopecia areata. Material: CD4+ T cells sorted from blood, obtained around week 44, from a patient treated with tofacitinib. CDR3 DNA sequence: TGTGCCAGCAGTACCCTAAGGGAGTCCGGGAACATTCAGTACTTC. Translation: CASSTLRESGNIQYF.